This TCR beta chain is drawn from a study of early T cells in non-severe SARS-CoV-2 infection. Study as a whole: The input, bulk RNA from unsorted whole blood, was sequenced, and chains were unpaired.

Via MiXCR, TCRdb re-called the 5' RACE reads, giving one row per CDR3 protein. This table has some 26,000 distinct CDR3 sequences, approximately 4.6% appearing once. The germline CDR1 and CDR2 sequences are SGHRS and YFSETQ. This CDR3 has 16 residues. V lost 4 bases, J lost 2 bases, and 9 bases stayed unmatched. J is TRBJ2-1 and V is TRBV5-1, with 7 bases aligning to TRBD2. The origin of this receptor is an adult who was a healthcare worker with PCR-confirmed SARS-CoV-2 infection or an uninfected control (not recorded which). Sequencing was carried out using whole blood. CDR3 coding DNA: TGCGCCAGCAGCCCCGCCTTCGCGGGGGCCTACAATGAGCAGTTCTTC. It specifies CASSPAFAGAYNEQFF. Combining the CDR3 with reference TRBV5-1 and TRBJ2-1 gives the whole variable domain KAGVTQTPRYLIKTRGQQVTLSCSPISGHRSVSWYQQTPGQGLQFLFEYFSETQRNKGNFPGRFSGRQFSNSRSEMNVSTLELGDSALYLCASSPAFAGAYNEQFFGPGTRLTVL.